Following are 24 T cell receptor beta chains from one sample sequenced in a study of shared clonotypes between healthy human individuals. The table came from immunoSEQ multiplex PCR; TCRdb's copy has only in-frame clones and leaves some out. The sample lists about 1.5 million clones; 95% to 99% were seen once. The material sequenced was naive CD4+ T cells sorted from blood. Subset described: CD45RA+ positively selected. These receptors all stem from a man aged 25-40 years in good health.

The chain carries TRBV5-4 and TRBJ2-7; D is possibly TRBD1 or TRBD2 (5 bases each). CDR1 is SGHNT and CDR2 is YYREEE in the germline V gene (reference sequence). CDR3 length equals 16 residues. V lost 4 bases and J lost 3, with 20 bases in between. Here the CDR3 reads CASSPGPRGSGYEQYF. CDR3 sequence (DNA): TGTGCCAGCAGCCCGGGTCCGAGGGGTTCAGGCTACGAGCAGTACTTC.

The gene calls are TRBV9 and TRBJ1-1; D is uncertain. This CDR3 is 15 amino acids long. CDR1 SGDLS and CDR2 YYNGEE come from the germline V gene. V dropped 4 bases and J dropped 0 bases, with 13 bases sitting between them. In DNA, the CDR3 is TGTGCCAGCAGCCCTCGGACCAGCATGAACACTGAAGCTTTCTTT. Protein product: CASSPRTSMNTEAFF.

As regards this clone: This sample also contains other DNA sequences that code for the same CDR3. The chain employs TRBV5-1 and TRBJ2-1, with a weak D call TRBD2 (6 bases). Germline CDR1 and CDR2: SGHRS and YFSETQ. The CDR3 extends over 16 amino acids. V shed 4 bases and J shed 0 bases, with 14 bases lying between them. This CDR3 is CASSPEAGSSYNEQFF. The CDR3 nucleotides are TGCGCCAGCAGCCCAGAGGCCGGGAGCTCCTACAATGAGCAGTTCTTC.

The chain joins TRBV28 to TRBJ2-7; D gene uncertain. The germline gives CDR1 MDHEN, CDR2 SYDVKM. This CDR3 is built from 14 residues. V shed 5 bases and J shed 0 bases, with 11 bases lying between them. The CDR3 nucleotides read TGTGCCAGCAGTAACGTTGGCACCTCCTACGAGCAGTACTTC. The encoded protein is CASSNVGTSYEQYF.

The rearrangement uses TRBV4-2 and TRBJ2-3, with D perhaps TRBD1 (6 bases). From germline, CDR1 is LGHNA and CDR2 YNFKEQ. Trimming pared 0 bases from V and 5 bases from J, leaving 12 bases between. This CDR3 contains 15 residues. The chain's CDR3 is CASSQEWQGLDTQYF. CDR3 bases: TGTGCCAGCAGCCAAGAGTGGCAGGGGCTAGATACGCAGTATTTT.

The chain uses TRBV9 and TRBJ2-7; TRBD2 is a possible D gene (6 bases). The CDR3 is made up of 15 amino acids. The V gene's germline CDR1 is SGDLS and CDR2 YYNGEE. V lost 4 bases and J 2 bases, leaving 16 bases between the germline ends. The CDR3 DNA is TGTGCCAGCAGCCCCCAGATGGGGGGAACCTACGAGCAGTACTTC. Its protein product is CASSPQMGGTYEQYF.

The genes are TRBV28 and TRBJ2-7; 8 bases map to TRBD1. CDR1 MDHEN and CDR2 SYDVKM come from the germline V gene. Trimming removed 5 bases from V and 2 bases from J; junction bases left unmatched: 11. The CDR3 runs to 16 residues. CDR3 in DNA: TGTGCCAGCAGTACCCATGGGACAGGCACCCCCTACGAGCAGTACTTC. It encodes CASSTHGTGTPYEQYF.

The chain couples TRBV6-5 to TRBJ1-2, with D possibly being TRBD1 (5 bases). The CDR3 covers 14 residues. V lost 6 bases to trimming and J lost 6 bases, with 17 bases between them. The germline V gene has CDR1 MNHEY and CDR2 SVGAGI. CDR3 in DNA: TGTGCCAGCAGACCTAGTGGGGCCAATAATGGCTACACCTTC. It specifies CASRPSGANNGYTF.

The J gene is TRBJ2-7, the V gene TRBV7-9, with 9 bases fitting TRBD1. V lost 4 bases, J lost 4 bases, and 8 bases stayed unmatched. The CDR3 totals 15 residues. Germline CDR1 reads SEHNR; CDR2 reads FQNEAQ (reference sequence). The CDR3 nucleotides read TGTGCCAGCAGCTCGGGACAGGGCGAGGTGTACGAGCAGTACTTC. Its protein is CASSSGQGEVYEQYF.

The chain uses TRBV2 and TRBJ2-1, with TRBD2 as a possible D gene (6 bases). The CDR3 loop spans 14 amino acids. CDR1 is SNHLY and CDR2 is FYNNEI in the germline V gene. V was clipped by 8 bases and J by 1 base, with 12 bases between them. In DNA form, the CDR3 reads TGTGCCAGCGGAGCGGGCAGGTCCTACAATGAGCAGTTCTTC. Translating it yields CASGAGRSYNEQFF. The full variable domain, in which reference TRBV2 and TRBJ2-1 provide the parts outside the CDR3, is EPEVTQTPSHQVTQMGQEVILRCVPISNHLYFYWYRQILGQKVEFLVSFYNNEISEKSEIFDDQFSVERPDGSNFTLKIRSTKLEDSAMYFCASGAGRSYNEQFFGPGTRLTVL.

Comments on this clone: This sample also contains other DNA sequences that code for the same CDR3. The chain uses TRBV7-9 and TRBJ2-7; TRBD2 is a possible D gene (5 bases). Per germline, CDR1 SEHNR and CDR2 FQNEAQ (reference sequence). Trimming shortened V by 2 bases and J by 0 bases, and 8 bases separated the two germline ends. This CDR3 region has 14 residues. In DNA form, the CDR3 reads TGTGCCAGCAGCTTAAGCGGCAGCTCCTACGAGCAGTACTTC. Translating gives CASSLSGSSYEQYF.

CDR3 bases: TGTGCCAGCAGTCGAAGACTAGCGGGGGACCCCGGGGAGCTGTTTTTT. Amino acid sequence: CASSRRLAGDPGELFF. The rearrangement uses TRBV6-6 and TRBJ2-2, with 12 nucleotides matching TRBD2. Germline assignment: CDR1 MNHNY and CDR2 SVGAGI (reference sequence). Losses at the gene ends were 5 bases for V and 6 bases for J; bases not matched to a gene: 7. The CDR3 is 16 amino acids.

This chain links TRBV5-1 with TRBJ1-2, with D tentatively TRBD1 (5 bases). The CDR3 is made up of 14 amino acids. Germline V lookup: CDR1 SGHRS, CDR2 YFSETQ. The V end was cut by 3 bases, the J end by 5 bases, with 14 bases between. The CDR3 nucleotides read TGCGCCAGCAGCTCCAGGCAGGGCGCTTATGGCTACACCTTC. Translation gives CASSSRQGAYGYTF.

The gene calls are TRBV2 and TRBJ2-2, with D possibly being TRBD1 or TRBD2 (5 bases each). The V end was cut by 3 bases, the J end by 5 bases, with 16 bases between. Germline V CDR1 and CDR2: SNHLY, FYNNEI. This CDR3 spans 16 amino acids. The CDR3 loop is CASSDPEKRGTGELFF. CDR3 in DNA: TGTGCCAGCAGTGATCCGGAAAAGAGGGGAACCGGGGAGCTGTTTTTT.

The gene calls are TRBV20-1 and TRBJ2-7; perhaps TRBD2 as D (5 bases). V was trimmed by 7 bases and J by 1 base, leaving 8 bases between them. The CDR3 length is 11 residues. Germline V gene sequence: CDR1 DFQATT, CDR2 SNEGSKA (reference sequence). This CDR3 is CSVPGSYEQYF. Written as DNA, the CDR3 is TGCAGTGTCCCGGGGTCCTACGAGCAGTACTTC.

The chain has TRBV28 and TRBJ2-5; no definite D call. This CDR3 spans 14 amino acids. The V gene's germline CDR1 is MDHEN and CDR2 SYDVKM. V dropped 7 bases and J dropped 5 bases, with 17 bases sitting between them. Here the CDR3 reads CASTTPGPPETQYF. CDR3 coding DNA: TGTGCCAGCACCACCCCCGGACCCCCGGAGACCCAGTACTTC.

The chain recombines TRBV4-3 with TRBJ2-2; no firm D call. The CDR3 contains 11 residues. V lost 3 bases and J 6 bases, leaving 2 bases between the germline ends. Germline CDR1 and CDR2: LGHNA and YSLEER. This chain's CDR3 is CASSQAGELFF. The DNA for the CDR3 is TGCGCCAGCAGCCAGGCCGGGGAGCTGTTTTTT.

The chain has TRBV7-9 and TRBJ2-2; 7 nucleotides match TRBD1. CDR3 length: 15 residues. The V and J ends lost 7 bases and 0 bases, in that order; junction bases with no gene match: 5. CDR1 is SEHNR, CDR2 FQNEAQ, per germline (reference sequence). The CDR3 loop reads CASKGADANTGELFF. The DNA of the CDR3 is TGTGCCAGCAAGGGGGCAGACGCGAACACCGGGGAGCTGTTTTTT.

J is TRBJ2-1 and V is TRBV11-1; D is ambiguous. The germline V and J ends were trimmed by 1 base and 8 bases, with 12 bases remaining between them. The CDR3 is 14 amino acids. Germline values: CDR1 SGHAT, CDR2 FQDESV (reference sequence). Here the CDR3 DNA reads TGTGCCAGCAGCTTAGTGCCCCTGTCCGATGAGCAGTTCTTC. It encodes CASSLVPLSDEQFF.

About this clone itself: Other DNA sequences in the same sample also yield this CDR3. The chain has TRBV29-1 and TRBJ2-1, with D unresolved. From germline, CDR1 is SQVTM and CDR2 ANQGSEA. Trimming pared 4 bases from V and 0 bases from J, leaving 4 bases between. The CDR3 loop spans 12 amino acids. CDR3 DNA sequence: TGCAGCGTTGGGAGCTCCTACAATGAGCAGTTCTTC. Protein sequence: CSVGSSYNEQFF.

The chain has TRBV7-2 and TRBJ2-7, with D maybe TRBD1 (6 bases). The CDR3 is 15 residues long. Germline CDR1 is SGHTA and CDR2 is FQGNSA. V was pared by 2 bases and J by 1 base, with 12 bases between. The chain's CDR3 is CASSLISQGSYEQYF. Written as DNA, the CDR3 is TGTGCCAGCAGCTTAATTTCACAGGGATCCTACGAGCAGTACTTC.

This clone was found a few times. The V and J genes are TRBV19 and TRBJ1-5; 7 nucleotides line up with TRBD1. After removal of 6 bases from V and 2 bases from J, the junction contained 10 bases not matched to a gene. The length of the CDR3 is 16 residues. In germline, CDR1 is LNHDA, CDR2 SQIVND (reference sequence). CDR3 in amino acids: CASSSVRRGRNQPQHF. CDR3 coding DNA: TGTGCCAGTAGCTCCGTGCGAAGGGGGCGCAATCAGCCCCAGCATTTT.

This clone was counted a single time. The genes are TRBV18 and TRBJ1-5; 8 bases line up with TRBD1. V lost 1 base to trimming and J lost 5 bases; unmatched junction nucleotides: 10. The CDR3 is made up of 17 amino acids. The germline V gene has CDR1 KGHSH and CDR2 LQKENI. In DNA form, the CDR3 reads TGTGCCAGCTCACCACGAGATTCAGGGGGCCGGGATCAGCCCCAGCATTTT. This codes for CASSPRDSGGRDQPQHF.

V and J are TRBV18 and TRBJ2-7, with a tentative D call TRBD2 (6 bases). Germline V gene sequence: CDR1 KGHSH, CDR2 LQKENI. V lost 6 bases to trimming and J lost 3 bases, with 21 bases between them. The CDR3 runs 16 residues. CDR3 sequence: CASSPGVALGSYEQYF. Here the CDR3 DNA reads TGTGCCAGCTCCCCGGGGGTAGCTCTCGGGAGCTACGAGCAGTACTTC.